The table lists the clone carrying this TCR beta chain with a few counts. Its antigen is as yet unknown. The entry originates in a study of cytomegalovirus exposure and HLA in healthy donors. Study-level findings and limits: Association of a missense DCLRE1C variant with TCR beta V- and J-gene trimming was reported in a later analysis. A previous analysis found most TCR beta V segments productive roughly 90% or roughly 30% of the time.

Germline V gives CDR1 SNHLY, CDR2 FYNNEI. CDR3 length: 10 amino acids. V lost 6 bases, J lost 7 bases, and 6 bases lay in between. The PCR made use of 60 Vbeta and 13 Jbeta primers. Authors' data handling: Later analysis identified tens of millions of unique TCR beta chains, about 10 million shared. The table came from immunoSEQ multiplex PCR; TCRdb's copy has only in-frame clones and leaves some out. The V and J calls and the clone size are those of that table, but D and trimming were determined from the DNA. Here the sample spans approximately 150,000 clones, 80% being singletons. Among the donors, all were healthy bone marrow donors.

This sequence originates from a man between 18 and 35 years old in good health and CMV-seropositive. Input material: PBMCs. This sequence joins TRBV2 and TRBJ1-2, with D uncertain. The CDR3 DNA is TGTGCCAGCAGGGACTCTGGCTACACCTTC. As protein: CASRDSGYTF. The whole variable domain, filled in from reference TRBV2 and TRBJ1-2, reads EPEVTQTPSHQVTQMGQEVILRCVPISNHLYFYWYRQILGQKVEFLVSFYNNEISEKSEIFDDQFSVERPDGSNFTLKIRSTKLEDSAMYFCASRDSGYTFGSGTRLTVV.